This TCR beta chain was sequenced in a study of blood T cell repertoires in COVID-19. Study-wide background: The United States, Italy and Spain supplied acute and convalescent COVID-19 samples. From T cells, B-cell-depleted T cells, or PBMCs came the material, which was cDNA or gDNA.

In the original processing: The authors estimated nucleated cell counts from reference gene primer amplification. Produced via immunoSEQ multiplex PCR; TCRdb's table is partial and in-frame only. From that table come the V and J calls and clone size; the DNA was used to work out D and trimming. The table has 300,000 to 450,000 clones, approximately 81% seen once. This CDR3 contains 15 residues. Germline V gene sequence: CDR1 SGHTS, CDR2 YDEGEE. Trimming at V came to 4 bases and at J to 7 bases, leaving 8 bases not matched to a gene. The chain couples TRBV5-8 to TRBJ1-5; 10 bases align to TRBD1. This receptor was obtained from a woman aged 18-30 years with acute or convalescent COVID-19. The sequencing input was peripheral blood. CDR3 coding DNA: TGTGCCAGCAGCCACGGGACAGGGGATCAACAGCCCCAGCATTTT. Protein sequence: CASSHGTGDQQPQHF.